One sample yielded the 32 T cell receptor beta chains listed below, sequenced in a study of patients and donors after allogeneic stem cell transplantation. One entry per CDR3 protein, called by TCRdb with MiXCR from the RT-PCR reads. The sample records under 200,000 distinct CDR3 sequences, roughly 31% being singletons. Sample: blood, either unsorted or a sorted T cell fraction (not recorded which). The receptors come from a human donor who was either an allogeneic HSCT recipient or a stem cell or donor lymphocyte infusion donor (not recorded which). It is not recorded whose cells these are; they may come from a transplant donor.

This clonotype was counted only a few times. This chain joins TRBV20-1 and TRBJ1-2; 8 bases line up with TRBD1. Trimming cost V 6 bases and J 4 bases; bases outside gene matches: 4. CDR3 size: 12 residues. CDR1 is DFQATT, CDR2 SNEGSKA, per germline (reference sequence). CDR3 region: CSAPTGVYGYTF. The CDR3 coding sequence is TGCAGTGCCCCGACAGGGGTCTATGGCTACACCTTC.

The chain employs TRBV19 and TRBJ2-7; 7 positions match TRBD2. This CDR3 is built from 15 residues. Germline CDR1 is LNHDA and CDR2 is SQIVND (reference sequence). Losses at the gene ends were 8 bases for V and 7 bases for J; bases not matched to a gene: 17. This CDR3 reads CASSKPTSSSGEQYF. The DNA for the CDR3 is TGTGCCAGTTCCAAACCGACTAGCTCCTCGGGGGAGCAGTACTTC.

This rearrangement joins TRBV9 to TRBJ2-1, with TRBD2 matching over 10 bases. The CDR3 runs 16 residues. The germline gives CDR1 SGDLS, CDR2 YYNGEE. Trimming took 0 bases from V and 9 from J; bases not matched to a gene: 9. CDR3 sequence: CASSVVPLAGAGEQFF. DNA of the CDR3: TGTGCCAGCAGCGTAGTCCCTCTAGCGGGAGCGGGTGAGCAGTTCTTC.

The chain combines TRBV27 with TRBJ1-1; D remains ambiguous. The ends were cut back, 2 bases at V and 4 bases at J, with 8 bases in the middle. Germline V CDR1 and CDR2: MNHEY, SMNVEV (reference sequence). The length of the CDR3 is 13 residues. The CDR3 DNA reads TGTGCCAGCAGTTTAAGCCTTGTCACTGAAGCTTTCTTT. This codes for CASSLSLVTEAFF.

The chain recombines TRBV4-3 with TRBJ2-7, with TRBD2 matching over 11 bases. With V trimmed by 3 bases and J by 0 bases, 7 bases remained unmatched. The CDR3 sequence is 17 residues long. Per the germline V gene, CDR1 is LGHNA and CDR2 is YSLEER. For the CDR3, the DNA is TGCGCCAGCAGCCATACCACTAGCGGGAGCCTCTCCTACGAGCAGTACTTC. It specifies CASSHTTSGSLSYEQYF.

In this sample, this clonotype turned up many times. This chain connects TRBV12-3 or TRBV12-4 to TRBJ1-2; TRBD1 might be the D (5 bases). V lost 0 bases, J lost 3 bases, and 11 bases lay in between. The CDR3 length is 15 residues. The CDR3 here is CASSLAYGTDYGYTF. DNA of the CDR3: TGTGCCAGCAGTTTAGCGTACGGGACCGACTATGGCTACACCTTC.

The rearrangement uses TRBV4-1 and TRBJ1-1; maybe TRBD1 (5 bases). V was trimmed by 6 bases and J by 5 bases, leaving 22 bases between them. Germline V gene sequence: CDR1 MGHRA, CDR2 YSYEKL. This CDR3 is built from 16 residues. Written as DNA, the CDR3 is TGCGCCAGCAGTCCGTATTACCTTCAGGGTCAAACTGAAGCTTTCTTT. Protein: CASSPYYLQGQTEAFF.

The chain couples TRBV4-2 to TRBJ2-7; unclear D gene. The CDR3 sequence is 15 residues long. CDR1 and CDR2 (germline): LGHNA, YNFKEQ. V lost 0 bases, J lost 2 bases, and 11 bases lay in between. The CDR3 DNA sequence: TGTGCCAGCAGCCAAGATTATAACCGCCCCTACGAGCAGTACTTC. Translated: CASSQDYNRPYEQYF.

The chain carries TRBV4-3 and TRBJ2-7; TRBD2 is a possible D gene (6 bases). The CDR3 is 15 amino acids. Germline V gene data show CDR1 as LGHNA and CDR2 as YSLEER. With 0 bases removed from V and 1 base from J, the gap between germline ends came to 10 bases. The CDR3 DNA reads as TGCGCCAGCAGCCAAGAGACGCGGGAATCCTACGAGCAGTACTTC. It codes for CASSQETRESYEQYF.

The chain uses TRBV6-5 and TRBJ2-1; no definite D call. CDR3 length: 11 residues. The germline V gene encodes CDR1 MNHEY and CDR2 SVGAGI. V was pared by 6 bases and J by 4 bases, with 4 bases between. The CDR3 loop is CASRRYNEQFF. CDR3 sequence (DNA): TGTGCCAGCAGGAGGTACAATGAGCAGTTCTTC.

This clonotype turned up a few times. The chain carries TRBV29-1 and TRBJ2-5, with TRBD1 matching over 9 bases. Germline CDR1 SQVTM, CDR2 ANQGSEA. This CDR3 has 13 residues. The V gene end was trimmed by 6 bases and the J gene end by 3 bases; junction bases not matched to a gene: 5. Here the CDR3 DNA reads TGCAGCGTCGGACAGGGGAGGAAAGAGACCCAGTACTTC. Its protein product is CSVGQGRKETQYF.

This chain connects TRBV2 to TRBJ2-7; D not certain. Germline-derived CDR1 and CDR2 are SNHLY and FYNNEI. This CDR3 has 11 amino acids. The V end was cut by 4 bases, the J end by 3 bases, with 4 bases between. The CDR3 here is CASSGVYEQYF. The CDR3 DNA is TGTGCCAGCAGTGGGGTCTACGAGCAGTACTTC.

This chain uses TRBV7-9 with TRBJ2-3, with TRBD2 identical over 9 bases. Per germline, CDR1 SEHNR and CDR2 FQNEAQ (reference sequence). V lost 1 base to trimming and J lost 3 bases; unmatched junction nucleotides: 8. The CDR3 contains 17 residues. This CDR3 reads CASSLGATAGGTDTQYF. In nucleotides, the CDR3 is TGTGCCAGCAGCTTAGGGGCCACAGCGGGAGGTACAGATACGCAGTATTTT.

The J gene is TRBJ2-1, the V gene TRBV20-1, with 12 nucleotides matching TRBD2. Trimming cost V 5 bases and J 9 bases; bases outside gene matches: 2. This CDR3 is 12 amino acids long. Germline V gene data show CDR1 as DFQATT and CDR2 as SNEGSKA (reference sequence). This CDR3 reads CSAAGLAGEQFF. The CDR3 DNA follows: TGCAGTGCTGCGGGACTAGCGGGTGAGCAGTTCTTC.

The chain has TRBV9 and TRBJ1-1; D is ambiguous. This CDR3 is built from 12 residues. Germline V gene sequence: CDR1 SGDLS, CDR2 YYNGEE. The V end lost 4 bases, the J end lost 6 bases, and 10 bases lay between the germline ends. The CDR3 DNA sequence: TGTGCCAGCAGCCCTGGGGAGGCTGAAGCTTTCTTT. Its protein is CASSPGEAEAFF. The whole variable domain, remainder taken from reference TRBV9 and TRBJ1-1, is DSGVTQTPKHLITATGQRVTLRCSPRSGDLSVYWYQQSLDQGLQFLIQYYNGEERAKGNILERFSAQQFPDLHSELNLSSLELGDSALYFCASSPGEAEAFFGQGTRLTVV.

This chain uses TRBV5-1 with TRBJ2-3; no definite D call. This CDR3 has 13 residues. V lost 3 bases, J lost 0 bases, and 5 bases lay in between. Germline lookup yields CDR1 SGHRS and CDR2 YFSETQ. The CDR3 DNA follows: TGCGCCAGCAGCTACATAAGCACAGATACGCAGTATTTT. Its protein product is CASSYISTDTQYF.

CDR3 loop: CASSFAFWETHNEQFF. CDR3 DNA sequence: TGTGCCAGCAGCTTCGCCTTTTGGGAGACTCACAATGAGCAGTTCTTC. This chain connects TRBV7-2 to TRBJ2-1; tentative D call: TRBD2 (5 bases). This CDR3 region has 16 residues. Germline CDR1 and CDR2: SGHTA and FQGNSA. V lost 3 bases, J lost 5 bases, and 17 bases lay in between. Full variable domain (missing parts from reference TRBV7-2 and TRBJ2-1): GAGVSQSPSNKVTEKGKDVELRCDPISGHTALYWYRQSLGQGLEFLIYFQGNSAPDKSGLPSDRFSAERTGGSVSTLTIQRTQQEDSAVYLCASSFAFWETHNEQFFGPGTRLTVL.

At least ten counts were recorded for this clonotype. The CDR3 nucleotides read TGCAGCGTTAAGAGCGGGAGTAGCTGGGATGAGCAGTTCTTC. It yields the protein CSVKSGSSWDEQFF. The chain recombines TRBV29-1 with TRBJ2-1, with 8 bases aligning to TRBD2. The length of the CDR3 is 14 residues. Germline V CDR1 and CDR2: SQVTM, ANQGSEA. Unmatched junction bases numbered 11, after V lost 5 bases and J lost 8 bases.

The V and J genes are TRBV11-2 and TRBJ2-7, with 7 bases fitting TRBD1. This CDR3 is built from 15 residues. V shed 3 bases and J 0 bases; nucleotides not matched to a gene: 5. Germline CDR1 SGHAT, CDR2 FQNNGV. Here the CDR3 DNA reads TGTGCCAGCAGCTTCCTCGGGACAGTCTCCTACGAGCAGTACTTC. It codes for CASSFLGTVSYEQYF.

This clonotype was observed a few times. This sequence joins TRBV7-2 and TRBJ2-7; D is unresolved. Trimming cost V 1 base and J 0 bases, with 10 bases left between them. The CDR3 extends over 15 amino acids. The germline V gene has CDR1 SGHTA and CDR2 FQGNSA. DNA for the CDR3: TGTGCCAGCAGCTTAGTAACGCTTAGCTCCTACGAGCAGTACTTC. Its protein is CASSLVTLSSYEQYF.

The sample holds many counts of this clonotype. The CDR3 DNA sequence: TGTGCCAGCAGTCCTCGACATTTCTCTGGAAACACCATATATTTT. This codes for CASSPRHFSGNTIYF. This rearrangement joins TRBV12-3 or TRBV12-4 to TRBJ1-3; the D is unclear. The V and J ends lost 5 bases and 0 bases respectively, with 11 bases between them. The CDR3 is made up of 15 amino acids.

In DNA, the CDR3 is TGTGCCAGCAGCTATACAGGCTACGAGCAGTACTTC. Protein product: CASSYTGYEQYF. The chain is built from TRBV5-5 and TRBJ2-7; D may be TRBD1 (5 bases). The CDR3 is 12 residues long. Germline loops: CDR1 SGHKS, CDR2 YYEKEE (reference sequence). Deletions cut 3 bases from V and 3 bases from J, with 7 bases between.

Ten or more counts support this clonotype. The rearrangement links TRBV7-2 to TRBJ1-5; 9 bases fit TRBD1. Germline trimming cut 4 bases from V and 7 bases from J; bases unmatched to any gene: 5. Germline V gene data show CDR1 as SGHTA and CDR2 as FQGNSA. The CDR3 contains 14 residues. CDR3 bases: TGTGCCAGCAGCTCGACAGGGGGGCGGCAGCCCCAGCATTTT. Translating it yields CASSSTGGRQPQHF.

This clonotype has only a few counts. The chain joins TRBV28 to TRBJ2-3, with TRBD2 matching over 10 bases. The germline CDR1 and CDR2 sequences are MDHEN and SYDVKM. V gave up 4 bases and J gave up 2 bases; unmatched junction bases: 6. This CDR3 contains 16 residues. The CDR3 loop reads CASSSHLAGDTDTQYF. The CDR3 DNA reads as TGTGCCAGCAGTTCCCATCTAGCGGGGGACACAGATACGCAGTATTTT.

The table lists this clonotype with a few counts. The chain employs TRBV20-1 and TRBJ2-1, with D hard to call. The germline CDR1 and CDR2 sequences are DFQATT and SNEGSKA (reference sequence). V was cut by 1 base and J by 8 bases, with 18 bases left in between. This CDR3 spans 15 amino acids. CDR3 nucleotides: TGCAGTGCTAGAGCCGCGGATTGGCCCTTCGATGAGCAGTTCTTC. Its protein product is CSARAADWPFDEQFF.

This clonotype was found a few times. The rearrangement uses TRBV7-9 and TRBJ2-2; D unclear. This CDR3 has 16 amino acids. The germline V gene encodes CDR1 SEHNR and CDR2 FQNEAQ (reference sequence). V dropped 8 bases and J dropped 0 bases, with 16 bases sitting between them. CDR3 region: CASDFPHRTNTGELFF. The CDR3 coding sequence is TGTGCCAGCGACTTTCCCCACAGAACGAACACCGGGGAGCTGTTTTTT.

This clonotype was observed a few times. CDR3 sequence (DNA): TGTGCCAGCAGTTGGACAGGAGCTAACTATGGCTACACCTTC. This encodes CASSWTGANYGYTF. The V gene is TRBV12-3 or TRBV12-4, the J gene TRBJ1-2; 7 bases line up with TRBD1. This CDR3 has 14 residues. V was clipped by 4 bases and J by 0 bases; unmatched bases: 2.

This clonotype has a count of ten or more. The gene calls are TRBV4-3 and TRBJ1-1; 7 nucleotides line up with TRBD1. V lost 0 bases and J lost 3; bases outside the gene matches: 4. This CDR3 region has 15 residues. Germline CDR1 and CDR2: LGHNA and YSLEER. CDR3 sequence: CASSQDKGAYTEAFF. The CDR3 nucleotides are TGCGCCAGCAGCCAAGATAAGGGGGCTTACACTGAAGCTTTCTTT.

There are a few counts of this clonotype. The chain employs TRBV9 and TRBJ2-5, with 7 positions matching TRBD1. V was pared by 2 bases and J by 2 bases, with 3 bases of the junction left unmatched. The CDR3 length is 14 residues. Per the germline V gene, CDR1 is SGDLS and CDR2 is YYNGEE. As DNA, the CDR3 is TGTGCCAGCAGCGTCCGGGACAGACAAGAGACCCAGTACTTC. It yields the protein CASSVRDRQETQYF.

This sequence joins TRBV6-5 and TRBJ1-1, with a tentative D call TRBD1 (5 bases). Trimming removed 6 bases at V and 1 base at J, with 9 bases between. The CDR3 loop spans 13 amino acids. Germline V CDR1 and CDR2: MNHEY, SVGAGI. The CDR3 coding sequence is TGTGCCAGCAGCTACGGGGGGAACACTGAAGCTTTCTTT. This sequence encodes CASSYGGNTEAFF.

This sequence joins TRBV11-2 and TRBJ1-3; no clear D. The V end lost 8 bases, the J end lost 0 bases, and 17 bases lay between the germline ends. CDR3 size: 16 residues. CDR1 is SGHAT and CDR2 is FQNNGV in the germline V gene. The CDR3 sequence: CASFPLERSSGNTIYF. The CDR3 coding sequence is TGTGCCAGCTTCCCCCTGGAGAGGAGCTCTGGAAACACCATATATTTT. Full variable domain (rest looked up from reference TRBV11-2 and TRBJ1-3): EAGVAQSPRYKIIEKRQSVAFWCNPISGHATLYWYQQILGQGPKLLIQFQNNGVVDDSQLPKDRFSAERLKGVDSTLKIQPAKLEDSAVYLCASFPLERSSGNTIYFGEGSWLTVV.

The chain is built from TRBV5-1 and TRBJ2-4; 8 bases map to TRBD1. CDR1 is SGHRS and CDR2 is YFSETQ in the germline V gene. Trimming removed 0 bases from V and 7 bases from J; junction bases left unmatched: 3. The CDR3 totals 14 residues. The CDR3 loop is CASSLGQGTNIQYF. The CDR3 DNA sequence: TGCGCCAGCAGCTTGGGACAGGGGACGAACATTCAGTACTTC.